A single sample gave rise to the 26 T cell receptor beta chains below, sequenced in a study of T-cell reconstitution after alpha-beta-depleted transplantation in children. Researchers prepared the TCRbeta library using unique molecular identifiers, the study reports. One entry per CDR3 protein, called by TCRdb with MiXCR from the PCR reads. The table records about 540,000 distinct CDR3 sequences, about a sixth of them present only once. The sequencing here drew on PBMCs from the stem cell graft donor, taken from the stem cell graft. The receptor set was obtained from a human donor who donated a stem cell graft to a child with acute lymphoblastic leukemia.

This clonotype was picked up a small number of times. J is TRBJ1-1 and V is TRBV13; D call uncertain. V was pared by 5 bases and J by 4 bases, with 8 bases between. Germline CDR1 and CDR2: PRHDT and FYEKMQ (reference sequence). The CDR3 runs to 12 residues. CDR3 protein: CASSREGTEAFF. In nucleotides, the CDR3 is TGTGCCAGCAGCCGGGAGGGCACTGAAGCTTTCTTT. Looking up the rest from reference TRBV13 and TRBJ1-1 gives the full variable domain: AAGVIQSPRHLIKEKRETATLKCYPIPRHDTVYWYQQGPGQDPQFLISFYEKMQSDKGSIPDRFSAQQFSDYHSELNMSSLELGDSALYFCASSREGTEAFFGQGTRLTVV.

The table lists this clonotype with a few counts. The chain combines TRBV3-1 with TRBJ2-7; a weak D match, TRBD1 (5 bases). There are 15 residues in the CDR3. Between the trimmed V and J ends, which lost 2 bases and 2 bases, there was a span of 13 bases. Germline-derived CDR1 and CDR2 are LGHDT and YNNKEL (reference sequence). The CDR3 coding sequence is TGTGCCAGCAGCCAACCCTGGCAGGGCGCCTACGAGCAGTACTTC. This encodes CASSQPWQGAYEQYF.

V and J are TRBV5-1 and TRBJ2-2; D perhaps matches TRBD1 (7 bases). This CDR3 has 17 residues. Trimming took 5 bases from V and 1 from J, leaving 18 bases between them. Germline V gene data show CDR1 as SGHRS and CDR2 as YFSETQ. CDR3 DNA sequence: TGCGCCAGCAGGGAGGGCGCGACAGGGAGGAACACCGGGGAGCTGTTTTTT. It codes for CASREGATGRNTGELFF.

Only a few counts were recorded for this clonotype. J is TRBJ2-7 and V is TRBV18; 9 bases are a match to TRBD2. The J segment lost 2 bases and the V segment lost 1 base, leaving 3 bases of the junction unmatched. The CDR3 is 15 residues long. CDR1 is KGHSH, CDR2 LQKENI, per germline. The DNA for the CDR3 is TGTGCCAGCTCACCACGGACTAGCGTTACCTACGAGCAGTACTTC. It specifies CASSPRTSVTYEQYF.

This rearrangement joins TRBV20-1 to TRBJ1-1; possible D gene TRBD1, 6 bases. This CDR3 region has 17 residues. In germline, CDR1 is DFQATT, CDR2 SNEGSKA (reference sequence). The V end was cut by 1 base, the J end by 2 bases, with 20 bases between. CDR3 coding DNA: TGCAGTGCTAGAGGAGCCCCAGCGGACAGCACTAACACTGAAGCTTTCTTT. Protein: CSARGAPADSTNTEAFF.

This clonotype showed up just a few times. The rearrangement uses TRBV10-3 and TRBJ2-3, with 7 nucleotides matching TRBD1. This CDR3 spans 17 amino acids. CDR1 ENHRY and CDR2 SYGVKD come from the germline V gene. The V segment lost 0 bases and the J segment 4 bases; nucleotides outside the gene matches: 10. The CDR3 here is CAISESWPGGSSDTQYF. CDR3 DNA sequence: TGTGCCATCAGTGAGTCTTGGCCAGGGGGTTCCTCAGATACGCAGTATTTT.

This clonotype was seen more than once but under ten times. The rearrangement uses TRBV6-1 and TRBJ1-2; 7 bases are a match to TRBD1. The CDR3 extends over 15 amino acids. Germline loops: CDR1 MNHNS, CDR2 SASEGT. V shed 1 base, J shed 4 bases, and the junction held 6 bases outside the gene matches. The DNA for the CDR3 is TGTGCCAGCAGTGAAGGACAGGGTACCGTCTATGGCTACACCTTC. This sequence encodes CASSEGQGTVYGYTF.

The sample holds a few counts of this clonotype. The rearrangement joins TRBV6-6 to TRBJ2-7, with 13 bases lining up with TRBD2. V was clipped by 4 bases and J by 3 bases; unmatched bases: 6. Germline V CDR1 and CDR2: MNHNY, SVGAGI (reference sequence). The CDR3 extends over 16 amino acids. The CDR3 reads CASSSQWTSGSYEQYF. Written as DNA, the CDR3 is TGTGCCAGCAGTTCCCAATGGACTAGCGGGAGCTACGAGCAGTACTTC.

There are a few counts of this clonotype. The CDR3 loop reads CASSQHYGSTDTQYF. The CDR3 DNA sequence: TGTGCCAGCAGCCAACATTATGGGAGCACAGATACGCAGTATTTT. This chain links TRBV14 with TRBJ2-3; D uncertain. This CDR3 comprises 15 residues. Trimming took off 2 bases at V and 0 bases at J, with 9 bases between the two ends. From germline, CDR1 is SGHDN and CDR2 FVKESK.

The table lists this clonotype with a few counts. The chain has TRBV25-1 and TRBJ1-2, with D possibly being TRBD1 (5 bases). Germline V gives CDR1 MGHDK, CDR2 SYGVNS. The V end lost 3 bases, the J end lost 8 bases, and 16 bases lay between the germline ends. This CDR3 contains 14 residues. CDR3 nucleotide sequence: TGTGCCAGCAGTGAGGGCAGGGAGTGGAAGGGCTACACCTTC. Protein product: CASSEGREWKGYTF.

V gene TRBV20-1 combines with J gene TRBJ2-4, with D hard to call. The germline V gene has CDR1 DFQATT and CDR2 SNEGSKA (reference sequence). The CDR3 contains 13 residues. V was cut by 6 bases and J by 0 bases, with 9 bases left in between. The CDR3 loop is CSAFVIAKNIQYF. The CDR3 nucleotides read TGCAGTGCCTTCGTCATAGCCAAAAACATTCAGTACTTC.

This clonotype was seen a handful of times. The chain employs TRBV2 and TRBJ1-1, with D perhaps matching TRBD1 (6 bases). Deletions cut 3 bases from V and 1 base from J, with 18 bases between. Germline-derived CDR1 and CDR2 are SNHLY and FYNNEI. CDR3 length: 17 residues. CDR3 sequence: CASSDLTGIWSNTEAFF. The DNA of the CDR3 is TGTGCCAGCAGTGATCTCACAGGGATATGGTCGAACACTGAAGCTTTCTTT.

Concerning this clonotype itself: This may be a read error: a much more frequent sequence differs by one nucleotide. The CDR3 region has the DNA TGTGCCAGCAGTTTAAAAGGGACCACTGAAGCTTTCTTT. Its translation: CASSLKGTTEAFF. This rearrangement joins TRBV27 to TRBJ1-1, with D perhaps TRBD1 (5 bases). The V gene lost 2 bases and the J gene lost 4 bases, with 8 bases spanning the gap. The CDR3 has 13 amino acids. The V gene's germline CDR1 is MNHEY and CDR2 SMNVEV (reference sequence).

The chain is built from TRBV11-3 and TRBJ1-1; 8 positions match TRBD1. V trimming: 5 bases; J trimming: 1 base; junction bases outside the gene matches: 12. CDR3 length: 17 amino acids. Germline V gives CDR1 SGHNT, CDR2 YENEEA. CDR3 nucleotide sequence: TGTGCCAGCAGCCCCGGGGGTGGCAGGGGGCAGAACACTGAAGCTTTCTTT. Amino acids: CASSPGGGRGQNTEAFF.

This chain connects TRBV7-3 to TRBJ2-2; 7 bases map to TRBD1. Germline V CDR1 and CDR2: SGHTA, FQGTGA. This CDR3 region has 14 residues. V lost 4 bases and J lost 7; bases outside the gene matches: 6. The CDR3 bases are TGTGCCAGCAGCTCCCGGGACAGACTCGGGGAGCTGTTTTTT. It codes for CASSSRDRLGELFF.

The CDR3 DNA reads TGTGCCAGCAGTTCCCCCGAGGCTAGCGGGGTCCAAGAGACCCAGTACTTC. Protein sequence: CASSSPEASGVQETQYF. The chain combines TRBV7-2 with TRBJ2-5, with 9 bases matching TRBD2. With V trimmed by 6 bases and J by 1 base, 12 bases remained unmatched. The CDR3 sequence is 17 residues long. The germline gives CDR1 SGHTA, CDR2 FQGNSA.

V is TRBV4-1 and J is TRBJ2-7, with unresolved D. The germline V and J ends were trimmed by 4 bases and 5 bases, with 15 bases remaining between them. The CDR3 covers 14 residues. Germline assignment: CDR1 MGHRA and CDR2 YSYEKL. The CDR3 spells CASSRSVAHDEQYF. The CDR3 bases are TGCGCCAGCAGCCGAAGTGTGGCACACGACGAGCAGTACTTC.

This clonotype was picked up a small number of times. This chain joins TRBV7-9 and TRBJ2-5; TRBD2 matches at 9 bases. Per the germline V gene, CDR1 is SEHNR and CDR2 is FQNEAQ (reference sequence). The CDR3 has 17 residues. With V trimmed by 0 bases and J by 5 bases, 10 bases remained unmatched. The CDR3 region has the DNA TGTGCCAGCAGCTTAGCGCCGGCGGGAGGGCCGGATGAGACCCAGTACTTC. Translating it yields CASSLAPAGGPDETQYF.

This clonotype was seen only a few times. This sequence joins TRBV3-1 and TRBJ2-2; no firm D call. The germline CDR1 and CDR2 sequences are LGHDT and YNNKEL (reference sequence). Trimming took off 4 bases at V and 3 bases at J, with 15 bases between the two ends. The CDR3 is 16 amino acids. The CDR3 here is CASSPYRDLDTGELFF. CDR3 bases: TGTGCCAGCAGCCCTTATCGCGATCTGGACACCGGGGAGCTGTTTTTT.

A single count supports this clonotype. The junction does not match germline at one end; this may be a read error. The chain recombines TRBV15 with TRBJ2-3, with a tentative D call TRBD1 (5 bases). This CDR3 spans 13 amino acids. Germline V gives CDR1 LNHNV, CDR2 YYDKDF (reference sequence). The CDR3 spells CATGRAEADTQYF. The CDR3 DNA reads TGTGCCACCGGCAGGGCAGAGGCAGATACGCAGTATTTT.

This clonotype has only a few counts. This rearrangement joins TRBV7-9 to TRBJ2-3; a weak D match, TRBD1 (6 bases). Germline V gene data show CDR1 as SEHNR and CDR2 as FQNEAQ (reference sequence). V was clipped by 3 bases and J by 4 bases, with 14 bases between them. The CDR3 is made up of 15 amino acids. In DNA, the CDR3 is TGTGCCAGCAGCTTCGGTGGGGGCAGGGCAGATACGCAGTATTTT. Protein product: CASSFGGGRADTQYF. The full variable domain, in which reference TRBV7-9 and TRBJ2-3 provide the parts outside the CDR3, is DTGVSQNPRHKITKRGQNVTFRCDPISEHNRLYWYRQTLGQGPEFLTYFQNEAQLEKSRLLSDRFSAERPKGSFSTLEIQRTEQGDSAMYLCASSFGGGRADTQYFGPGTRLTVL.

This clonotype was counted a few times. The genes are TRBV25-1 and TRBJ2-3; 7 nucleotides align to TRBD1. Germline CDR1 and CDR2: MGHDK and SYGVNS. CDR3 size: 17 residues. Trimming cost V 3 bases and J 0 bases; bases outside gene matches: 9. The CDR3: CASSEGDATGSTDTQYF. As DNA, the CDR3 is TGTGCCAGCAGTGAGGGGGATGCGACAGGGAGCACAGATACGCAGTATTTT.

This clonotype was detected a few times. The genes are TRBV27 and TRBJ1-2; D unresolved. The V and J ends lost 8 bases and 3 bases respectively, with 13 bases between them. Germline values: CDR1 MNHEY, CDR2 SMNVEV (reference sequence). CDR3 length equals 13 residues. The CDR3 region has the DNA TGTGCCAGCGGGTTGACGGGCCACTATGGCTACACCTTC. Its translation: CASGLTGHYGYTF.

This clonotype was found a few times. The V call is TRBV4-1, the J call TRBJ1-1, with D hard to call. Germline V gene sequence: CDR1 MGHRA, CDR2 YSYEKL. This CDR3 region has 14 residues. V lost 10 bases and J lost 0, with 15 bases in between. CDR3 DNA: TGCGCCACGGCAAGGGTGCTCCTGAACACTGAAGCTTTCTTT. It codes for CATARVLLNTEAFF.

J is TRBJ2-3 and V is TRBV12-3 or TRBV12-4; D is possibly TRBD2 (6 bases). The ends were cut back, 3 bases at V and 0 bases at J, with 13 bases in the middle. The CDR3 runs to 16 residues. The CDR3 DNA reads as TGTGCCAGCAGTTTCCTGATAGCGGCGAGCACAGATACGCAGTATTTT. This encodes CASSFLIAASTDTQYF.

In this sample, this clonotype turned up a few times. The chain joins TRBV7-9 to TRBJ2-1; D unclear. The CDR3 has 15 residues. Trimming stripped 5 bases from V and 0 bases from J, with 11 bases between. Germline V lookup: CDR1 SEHNR, CDR2 FQNEAQ (reference sequence). The CDR3 DNA follows: TGTGCCAGCAGCGTCTCGCAGTCCTCCTACAATGAGCAGTTCTTC. This encodes CASSVSQSSYNEQFF.